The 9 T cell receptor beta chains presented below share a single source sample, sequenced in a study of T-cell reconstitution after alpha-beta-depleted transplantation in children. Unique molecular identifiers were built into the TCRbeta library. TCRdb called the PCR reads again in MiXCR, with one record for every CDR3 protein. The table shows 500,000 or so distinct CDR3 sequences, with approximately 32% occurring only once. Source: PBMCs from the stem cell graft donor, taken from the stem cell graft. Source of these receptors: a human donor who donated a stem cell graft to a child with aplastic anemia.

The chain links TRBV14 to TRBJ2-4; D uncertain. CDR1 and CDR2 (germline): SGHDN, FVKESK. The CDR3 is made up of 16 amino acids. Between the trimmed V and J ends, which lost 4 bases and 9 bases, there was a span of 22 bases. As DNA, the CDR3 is TGTGCCAGCAGCCCCACGGGCGGAGCCCTATCAAGCATTCAGTACTTC. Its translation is CASSPTGGALSSIQYF. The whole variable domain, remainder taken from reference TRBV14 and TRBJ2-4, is EAGVTQFPSHSVIEKGQTVTLRCDPISGHDNLYWYRRVMGKEIKFLLHFVKESKQDESGMPNNRFLAERTGGTYSTLKVQPAELEDSGVYFCASSPTGGALSSIQYFGAGTRLSVL.

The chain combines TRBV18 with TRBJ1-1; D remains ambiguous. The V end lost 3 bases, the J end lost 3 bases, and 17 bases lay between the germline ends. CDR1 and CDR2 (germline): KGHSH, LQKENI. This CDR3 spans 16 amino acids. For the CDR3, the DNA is TGTGCCAGCTCACCTTCGGTGGGGTCGGGTTACACTGAAGCTTTCTTT. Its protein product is CASSPSVGSGYTEAFF.

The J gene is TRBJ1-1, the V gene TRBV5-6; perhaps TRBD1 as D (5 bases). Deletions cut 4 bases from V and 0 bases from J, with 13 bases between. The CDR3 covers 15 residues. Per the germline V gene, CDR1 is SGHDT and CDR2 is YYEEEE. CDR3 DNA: TGTGCCAGCAGCGGATGGAGGGGTATGAACACTGAAGCTTTCTTT. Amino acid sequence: CASSGWRGMNTEAFF.

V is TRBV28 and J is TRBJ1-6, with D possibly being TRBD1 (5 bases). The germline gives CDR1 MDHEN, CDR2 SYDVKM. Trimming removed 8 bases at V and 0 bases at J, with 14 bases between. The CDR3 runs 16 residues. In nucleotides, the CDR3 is TGTGCCAGCTCTGCTCCAGGGAGCTCCTATAATTCACCCCTCCACTTT. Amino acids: CASSAPGSSYNSPLHF.

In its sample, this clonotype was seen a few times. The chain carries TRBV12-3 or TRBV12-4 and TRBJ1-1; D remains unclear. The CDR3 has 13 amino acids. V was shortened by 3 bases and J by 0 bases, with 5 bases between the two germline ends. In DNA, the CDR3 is TGTGCCAGCAGTTTCAGATTGAACACTGAAGCTTTCTTT. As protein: CASSFRLNTEAFF.

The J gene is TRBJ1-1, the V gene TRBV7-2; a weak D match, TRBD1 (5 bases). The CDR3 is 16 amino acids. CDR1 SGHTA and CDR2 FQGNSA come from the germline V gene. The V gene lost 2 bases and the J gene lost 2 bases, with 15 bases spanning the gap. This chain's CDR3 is CASSLSSGNGNTEAFF. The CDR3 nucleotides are TGTGCCAGCAGCTTAAGTTCAGGGAACGGTAACACTGAAGCTTTCTTT.

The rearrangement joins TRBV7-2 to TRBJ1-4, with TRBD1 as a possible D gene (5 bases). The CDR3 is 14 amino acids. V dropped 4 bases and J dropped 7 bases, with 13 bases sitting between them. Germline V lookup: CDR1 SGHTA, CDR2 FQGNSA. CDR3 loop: CASSWDGTGEKLFF. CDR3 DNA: TGTGCCAGCAGCTGGGACGGGACGGGTGAAAAACTGTTTTTT.

The CDR3 is CAAAAGEITDTQYF. The CDR3 nucleotides are TGTGCTGCGGCGGCGGGAGAGATAACAGATACGCAGTATTTT. The genes are TRBV12-5 and TRBJ2-3; 7 bases are shared with TRBD2. The CDR3 contains 14 residues. V gave up 11 bases and J gave up 3 bases; unmatched junction bases: 11. Germline V gene sequence: CDR1 LGHNT, CDR2 FRNRAP.

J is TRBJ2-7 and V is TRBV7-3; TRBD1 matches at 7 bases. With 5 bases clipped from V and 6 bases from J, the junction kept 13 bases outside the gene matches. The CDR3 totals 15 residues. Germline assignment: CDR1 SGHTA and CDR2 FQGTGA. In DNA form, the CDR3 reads TGTGCCAGCAGCCCGGCCTTAACAGGGGTTGGCGAGCAGTACTTC. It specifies CASSPALTGVGEQYF.